This TCR beta chain was captured by sequencing in a study of T cells expressing NK-cell markers. TCRdb reprocessed the 5' RACE reads and keeps a single row for each CDR3 protein, giving no DNA. This sample contains 150,000 to 200,000 distinct CDR3 sequences. Germline CDR1 is DFQATT and CDR2 is SNEGSKA (reference sequence). The CDR3 spans 14 residues. The specimen was blood T cells: a sorted CD56 or NKG2C T cell subset, CD4+ or CD8+ T cells, or bulk PBMC T cells (not recorded which). The chain couples TRBV20-1 to TRBJ2-1; the D call from TCRdb, TRBD2, cannot be confirmed without DNA. This clonotype originated in a woman aged 18 to 75 in good health. CDR3 loop: CSALTPISYNEQFF.